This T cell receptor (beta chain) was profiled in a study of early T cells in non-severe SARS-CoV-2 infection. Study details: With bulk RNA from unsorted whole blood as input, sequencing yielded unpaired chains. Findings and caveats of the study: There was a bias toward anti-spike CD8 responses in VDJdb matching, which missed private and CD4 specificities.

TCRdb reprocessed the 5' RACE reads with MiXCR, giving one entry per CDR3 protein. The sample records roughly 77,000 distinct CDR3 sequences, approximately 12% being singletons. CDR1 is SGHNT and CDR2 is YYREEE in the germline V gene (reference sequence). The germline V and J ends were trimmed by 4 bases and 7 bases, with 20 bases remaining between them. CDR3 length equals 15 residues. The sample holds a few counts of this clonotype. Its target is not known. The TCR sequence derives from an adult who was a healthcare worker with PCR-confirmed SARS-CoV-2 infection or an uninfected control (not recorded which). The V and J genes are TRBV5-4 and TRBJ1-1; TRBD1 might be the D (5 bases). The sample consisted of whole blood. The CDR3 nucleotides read TGTGCCAGCAGCGCCGGTCGGGGACCCGGATTTGAAGCTTTCTTT. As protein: CASSAGRGPGFEAFF.